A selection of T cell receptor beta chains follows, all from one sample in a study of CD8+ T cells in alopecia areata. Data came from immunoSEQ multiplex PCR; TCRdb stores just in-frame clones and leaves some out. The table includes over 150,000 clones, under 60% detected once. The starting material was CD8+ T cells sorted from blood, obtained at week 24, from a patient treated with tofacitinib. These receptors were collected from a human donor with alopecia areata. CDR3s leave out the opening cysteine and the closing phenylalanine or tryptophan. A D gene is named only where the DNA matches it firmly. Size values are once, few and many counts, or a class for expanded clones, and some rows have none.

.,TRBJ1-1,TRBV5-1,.,ASSGAREAF
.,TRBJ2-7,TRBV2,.,ASSESRTSSYEQY
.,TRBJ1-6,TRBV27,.,ASSYSNSPLH
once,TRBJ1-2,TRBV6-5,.,ASTGGRDYGYT
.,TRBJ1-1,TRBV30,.,ALGALEAF
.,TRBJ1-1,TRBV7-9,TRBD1,ASSLSGQGGSEAF
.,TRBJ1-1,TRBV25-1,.,ASSTQGTTEAF
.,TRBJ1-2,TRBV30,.,AWSPTSGSNYGYT
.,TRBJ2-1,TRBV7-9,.,ASSLDQDLPFHEQF
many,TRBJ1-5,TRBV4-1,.,ASSHYPAGDSNQPQH
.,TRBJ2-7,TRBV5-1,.,ASSQGYEQY
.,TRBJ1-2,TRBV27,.,ASSLNSAYRYGYT
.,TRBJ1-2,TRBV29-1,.,SALGDVRLGYGYT
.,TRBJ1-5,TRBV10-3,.,AISESSTGNQPQH
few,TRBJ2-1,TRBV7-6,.,ASSLYVGGNEQF
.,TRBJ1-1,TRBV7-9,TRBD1,ASSSPGQGDTEAF
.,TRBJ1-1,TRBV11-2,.,ASSFSGKGAF
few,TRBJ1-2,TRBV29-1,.,SVVRGAYGYT
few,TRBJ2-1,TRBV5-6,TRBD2,ASSLGLAGNNEQF
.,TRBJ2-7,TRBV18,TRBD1,ASSEAHRTGGVYEQY
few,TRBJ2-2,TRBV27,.,ASSSFTGELF
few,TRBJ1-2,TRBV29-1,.,SVEDQERANYGYT
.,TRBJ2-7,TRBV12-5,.,ASSGSPFPLEQY
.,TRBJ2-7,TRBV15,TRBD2,ATSGTSGGVYEQY
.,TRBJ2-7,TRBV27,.,ASSLFRGPYEQY
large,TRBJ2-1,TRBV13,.,ASSGTEQF
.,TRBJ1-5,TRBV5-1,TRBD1,ASSLSGGSGNQPQH
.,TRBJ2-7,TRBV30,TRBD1,AFRDRTYEQY
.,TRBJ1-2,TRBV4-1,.,ASSQEGAGIAYGYT
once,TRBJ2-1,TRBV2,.,ASGREDPFEQF
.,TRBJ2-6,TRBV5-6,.,ASSLDRAGANVLT